The following is a T cell receptor beta chain sequence with its context. The target antigen is unknown. The germline V gene has CDR1 SGHTA and CDR2 FQGTGA. The CDR3 runs 13 residues. V lost 5 bases and J 6 bases, leaving 11 bases between the germline ends. The data are from a study of T cells in Graves' hyperthyroidism and ophthalmopathy. Overall study results and limits: In validation, the model predicted ophthalmopathy. These predictions came a median about 6.2 months before onset. Clonotypes that were expanded in thyroid above 0.001 mostly appeared in blood too.

Uncontrolled infection, other autoimmune disease, pregnancy or lactation excluded patients. Fresh peripheral blood, around 9.5 ml, yielded the PBMCs. Amplified regions were TCR beta CDR3 sequences from RNA transcripts. RT-PCR in the first round (using the HTBI primer set) targeted the TCR CDR3. TCRdb analysed the multiplex PCR reads with MiXCR anew, one entry per CDR3 protein. The data contain 600,000 to 800,000 distinct CDR3 sequences, approximately 40% of them singletons. The clonotype was recovered from a woman aged 40 to 49 with Graves' hyperthyroidism. Sequenced input: blood. The chain employs TRBV7-3 and TRBJ1-5; D perhaps matches TRBD1 (5 bases). CDR3 nucleotide sequence: TGTGCCAGCAGCGAAACTCAGGGTCAGCCCCAGCATTTT. Residues: CASSETQGQPQHF.